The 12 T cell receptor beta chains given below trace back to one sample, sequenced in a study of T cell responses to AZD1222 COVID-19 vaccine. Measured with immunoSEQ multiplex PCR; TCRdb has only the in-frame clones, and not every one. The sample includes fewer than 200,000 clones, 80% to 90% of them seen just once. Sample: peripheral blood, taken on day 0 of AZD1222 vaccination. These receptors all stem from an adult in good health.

The CDR3 sequence: CASSLMETQYF. CDR3 DNA: TGTGCCAGCAGCTTAATGGAGACCCAGTACTTC. The rearrangement links TRBV7-2 to TRBJ2-5; D ambiguous. V was clipped by 2 bases and J by 5 bases, with 3 bases between them. Germline CDR1 reads SGHTA; CDR2 reads FQGNSA. This CDR3 spans 11 amino acids.

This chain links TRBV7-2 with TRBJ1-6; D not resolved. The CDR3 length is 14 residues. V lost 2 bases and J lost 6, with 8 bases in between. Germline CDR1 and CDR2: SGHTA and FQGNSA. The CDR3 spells CASSLHGVNSPLHF. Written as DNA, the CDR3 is TGTGCCAGCAGCTTACATGGGGTTAATTCACCCCTCCACTTT.

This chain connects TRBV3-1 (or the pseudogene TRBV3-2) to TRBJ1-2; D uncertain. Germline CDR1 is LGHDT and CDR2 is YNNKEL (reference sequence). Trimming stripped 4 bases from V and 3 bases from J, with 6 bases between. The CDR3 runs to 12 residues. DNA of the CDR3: TGTGCCAGCAGCCCTGGACACTATGGCTACACCTTC. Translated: CASSPGHYGYTF.

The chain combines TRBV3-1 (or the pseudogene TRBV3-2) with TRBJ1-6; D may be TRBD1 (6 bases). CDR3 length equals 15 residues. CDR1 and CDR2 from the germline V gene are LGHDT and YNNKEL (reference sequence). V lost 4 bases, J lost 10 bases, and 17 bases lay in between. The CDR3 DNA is TGTGCCAGCAGCCCGCTTCTCAGGGGAGGGTCACCCCTCCACTTT. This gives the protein CASSPLLRGGSPLHF.

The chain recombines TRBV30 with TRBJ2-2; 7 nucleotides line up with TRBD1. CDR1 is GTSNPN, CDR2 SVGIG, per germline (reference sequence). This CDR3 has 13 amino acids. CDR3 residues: CSSGDSYTGELFF. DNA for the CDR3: TGTTCTTCTGGGGACAGCTACACCGGGGAGCTGTTTTTT.

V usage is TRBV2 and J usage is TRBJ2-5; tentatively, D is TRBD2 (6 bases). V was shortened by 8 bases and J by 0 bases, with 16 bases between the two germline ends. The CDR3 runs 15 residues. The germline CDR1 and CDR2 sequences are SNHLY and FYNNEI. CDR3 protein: CASLRTSTYQETQYF. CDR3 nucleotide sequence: TGTGCCAGCTTAAGAACTAGCACGTACCAAGAGACCCAGTACTTC.

CDR3 loop: CASRTTGYEQYF. CDR3 nucleotides: TGTGCCAGCAGAACGACAGGATACGAGCAGTACTTC. The chain couples TRBV28 to TRBJ2-7, with TRBD1 as a possible D gene (6 bases). Germline V gene lookup returns CDR1 MDHEN and CDR2 SYDVKM. This CDR3 contains 12 residues. Trimming pared 6 bases from V and 4 bases from J, leaving 10 bases between.

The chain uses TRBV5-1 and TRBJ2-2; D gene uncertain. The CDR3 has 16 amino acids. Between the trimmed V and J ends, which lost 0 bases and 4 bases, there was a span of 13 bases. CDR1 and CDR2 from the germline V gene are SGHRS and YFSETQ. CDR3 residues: CASSLDHRVFTGELFF. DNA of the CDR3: TGCGCCAGCAGCTTGGATCACCGCGTTTTCACCGGGGAGCTGTTTTTT.

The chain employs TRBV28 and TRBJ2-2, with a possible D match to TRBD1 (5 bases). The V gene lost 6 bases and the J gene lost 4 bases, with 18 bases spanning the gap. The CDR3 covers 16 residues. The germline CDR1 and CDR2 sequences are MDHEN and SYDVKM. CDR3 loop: CASSVPQGRGTGELFF. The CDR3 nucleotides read TGTGCCAGCAGCGTACCTCAGGGTAGGGGCACCGGGGAGCTGTTTTTT.

CDR3 nucleotides: TGTGCCAGCAGTTATTGGGCCCCAGGAGGCTACAATGAGCAGTTCTTC. It codes for CASSYWAPGGYNEQFF. The rearrangement links TRBV6-2 or TRBV6-3 to TRBJ2-1; maybe TRBD2 (5 bases). Germline CDR1 reads MNHEY; CDR2 reads SVGEGT. Trimming left V 3 bases short and J 3 bases short, with 15 bases between. The CDR3 runs 16 residues.

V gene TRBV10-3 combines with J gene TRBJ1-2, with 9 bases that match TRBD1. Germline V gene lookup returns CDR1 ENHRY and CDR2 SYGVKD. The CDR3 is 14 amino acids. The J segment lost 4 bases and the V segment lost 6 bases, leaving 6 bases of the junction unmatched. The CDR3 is CAIRGTGLGYGYTF. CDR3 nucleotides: TGTGCCATCAGGGGGACAGGGTTAGGCTATGGCTACACCTTC.

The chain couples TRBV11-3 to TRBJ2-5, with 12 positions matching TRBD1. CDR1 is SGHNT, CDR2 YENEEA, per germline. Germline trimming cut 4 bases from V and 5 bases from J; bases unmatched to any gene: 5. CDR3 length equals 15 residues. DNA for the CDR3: TGTGCCAGCAGCTCCGGGACAGGGGGCTTGGAGACCCAGTACTTC. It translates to CASSSGTGGLETQYF.